This TCR beta chain was recorded in a study of graft-versus-host responses after intestinal transplantation. Across the whole study: Recipients had transplants, and these were multivisceral, liver-intestinal, or isolated intestinal. The study's findings and limits: Across patients carrying graft-donor T cell macrochimerism, allografts held high graft-versus-host to host-versus-graft clonal ratios.

Profiled with immunoSEQ multiplex PCR; TCRdb holds only in-frame clones, not every one. The table lists under 100,000 clones, approximately 78% of them singletons. From germline, CDR1 is MDHEN and CDR2 SYDVKM. This CDR3 is built from 18 residues. J was trimmed by 1 base and V by 3 bases; bases with no gene match: 13. To note about this clone: The antigen is unknown.

The material was unstimulated CD4+ T cells sorted from spleen or lymph node cells, obtained before intestinal transplant. V usage is TRBV28 and J usage is TRBJ2-7; 9 nucleotides align to TRBD1. This TCR came from a human donor who received an intestinal transplant. The CDR3 DNA reads as TGTGCCAGCAGTTTCTACCCATATCGGGGACAGGGATCCTACGAGCAGTACTTC. Its translation is CASSFYPYRGQGSYEQYF.